The source of this TCR beta chain is a study of OX40 agonist ivuxolimab in advanced cancers. Study-wide background: Earlier anti-PD-1, anti-PD-L1 or anti-CTLA-4 therapy was permitted; 40% had received some.

V was trimmed by 7 bases and J by 6 bases, leaving 3 bases between them. CDR3 length equals 10 residues. The germline CDR1 and CDR2 sequences are LNHDA and SQIVND (reference sequence). Assay: immunoSEQ multiplex PCR; the TCRdb copy retains only in-frame clones and omits some. The sample carries tens of thousands of clones, around 93% recorded once. The sampling schedule covered blood at baseline, cycle 4 day 1, and cycle 7 day 1. Only one count was recorded for this clone. V gene TRBV19 combines with J gene TRBJ2-2; D remains ambiguous. The origin of this receptor is an adult with an advanced solid tumor such as melanoma, head and neck, liver or kidney cancer. The material sequenced was CD4+ or CD8+ T cells sorted from blood, taken in a trial of the OX40 agonist ivuxolimab. CDR3 nucleotide sequence: TGTGCCAGTATGGCCGGGGAGCTGTTTTTT. Its protein product is CASMAGELFF.